These 30 T cell receptor beta chains originate from one sample sequenced in a study of STAT3 mutations in large granular lymphocyte leukemia. Study findings and constraints: Every T-LGLL patient had at least one immunodominant TCRbeta clonotype.

Sequencing used immunoSEQ multiplex PCR; TCRdb keeps in-frame clones, though not all of them. Of 20,000 or so clones detected, roughly 90% appear once; the ten largest clones hold 40% to 55%. No antigen is known for these receptors. Sample: peripheral blood mononuclear cells. Receptors originate from a man in his sixties with T-cell large granular lymphocyte leukemia. Some clones in this sample may be carry-over from other donors' samples.

This sequence joins TRBV30 and TRBJ2-3, with D tentatively TRBD2 (6 bases). This CDR3 region has 13 residues. Trimming stripped 6 bases from V and 4 bases from J, with 14 bases between. CDR1 is GTSNPN, CDR2 SVGIG, per germline (reference sequence). The CDR3 reads CACGTQGSDTQYF. CDR3 in DNA: TGTGCCTGCGGGACTCAAGGTTCAGATACGCAGTATTTT.

This rearrangement joins TRBV7-9 to TRBJ2-7, with D possibly matching TRBD1 (5 bases). Germline CDR1 reads SEHNR; CDR2 reads FQNEAQ (reference sequence). This CDR3 has 12 amino acids. Trimming left V 7 bases short and J 4 bases short, with 11 bases between. CDR3 sequence (DNA): TGTGCCAGCAAGGACATTGGTTACGAGCAGTACTTC. As protein: CASKDIGYEQYF. Based on the CDR3 plus reference TRBV7-9 and TRBJ2-7, the full variable domain is DTGVSQNPRHKITKRGQNVTFRCDPISEHNRLYWYRQTLGQGPEFLTYFQNEAQLEKSRLLSDRFSAERPKGSFSTLEIQRTEQGDSAMYLCASKDIGYEQYFGPGTRLTVT.

This sequence joins TRBV6-5 and TRBJ1-1, with TRBD1 as a possible D gene (5 bases). The V end was cut by 6 bases, the J end by 0 bases, with 14 bases between. This CDR3 contains 15 residues. CDR1 and CDR2 from the germline V gene are MNHEY and SVGAGI. Here the CDR3 DNA reads TGTGCCAGCAGGGGATCAGGGCTAGTGAACACTGAAGCTTTCTTT. Protein: CASRGSGLVNTEAFF.

The genes are TRBV7-9 and TRBJ1-2; D is unresolved. Germline V lookup: CDR1 SEHNR, CDR2 FQNEAQ (reference sequence). The CDR3 totals 17 residues. Between the trimmed V and J ends, which lost 1 base and 0 bases, there was a span of 15 bases. The CDR3 DNA reads as TGTGCCAGCAGCTTAGGTCTTGGTGGTCAAGCTAACTATGGCTACACCTTC. It encodes CASSLGLGGQANYGYTF. The full variable domain, its missing parts supplied by reference TRBV7-9 and TRBJ1-2, is DTGVSQNPRHKITKRGQNVTFRCDPISEHNRLYWYRQTLGQGPEFLTYFQNEAQLEKSRLLSDRFSAERPKGSFSTLEIQRTEQGDSAMYLCASSLGLGGQANYGYTFGSGTRLTVV.

CDR3 DNA: TGTGCCAGCACCCAGGGTGGGCCCATATATTTT. Its translation: CASTQGGPIYF. The rearrangement joins TRBV7-2 to TRBJ1-3; TRBD1 is a possible D gene (5 bases). The V end was cut by 7 bases, the J end by 11 bases, with 12 bases between. The CDR3 spans 11 residues. CDR1 SGHTA and CDR2 FQGNSA come from the germline V gene.

The chain combines TRBV7-3 with TRBJ2-2; 9 bases match TRBD2. This CDR3 spans 15 amino acids. Germline V gene sequence: CDR1 SGHTA, CDR2 FQGTGA. The ends lost 5 bases at V and 7 bases at J; junction bases unmatched: 8. The CDR3: CASSDSGSFNGELFF. The CDR3 DNA follows: TGTGCCAGCAGCGATAGCGGGAGCTTCAACGGGGAGCTGTTTTTT.

The chain links TRBV30 to TRBJ1-5, with unresolved D. There are 12 residues in the CDR3. Trimming stripped 2 bases from V and 9 bases from J, with 11 bases between. The germline V gene has CDR1 GTSNPN and CDR2 SVGIG (reference sequence). The CDR3 DNA is TGTGCCTGGAGTAGGTCACAAGGGCCCCAGCATTTT. Translated: CAWSRSQGPQHF.

The chain has TRBV19 and TRBJ2-7; D possibly matches TRBD1 or TRBD2 (6 bases each). Germline V lookup: CDR1 LNHDA, CDR2 SQIVND (reference sequence). This CDR3 has 14 residues. V dropped 5 bases and J dropped 2 bases, with 13 bases sitting between them. The CDR3 bases are TGTGCCAGTAGTCCGGGGGCCGCCACCTACGAGCAGTACTTC. Its protein product is CASSPGAATYEQYF.

V is TRBV19 and J is TRBJ2-3; D remains ambiguous. The V and J ends lost 5 bases and 6 bases respectively, with 6 bases between them. The CDR3 has 11 amino acids. Per germline, CDR1 LNHDA and CDR2 SQIVND (reference sequence). The CDR3 nucleotides are TGTGCCAGTAGTTTCTCCGATACGCAGTATTTT. It codes for CASSFSDTQYF. The variable domain in full, completed from reference TRBV19 and TRBJ2-3, reads DGGITQSPKYLFRKEGQNVTLSCEQNLNHDAMYWYRQDPGQGLRLIYYSQIVNDFQKGDIAEGYSVSREKKESFPLTVTSAQKNPTAFYLCASSFSDTQYFGPGTRLTVL.

The V gene is TRBV27, the J gene TRBJ2-5; 13 bases align to TRBD2. The CDR3 has 15 amino acids. Germline CDR1 reads MNHEY; CDR2 reads SMNVEV (reference sequence). V trimming: 6 bases; J trimming: 5 bases; junction bases outside the gene matches: 6. The CDR3 sequence is CASRLLAGGLETQYF. In nucleotides, the CDR3 is TGTGCCAGCAGGTTACTAGCGGGAGGGCTTGAGACCCAGTACTTC.

V usage is TRBV25-1 and J usage is TRBJ2-3; no definite D call. The CDR3 loop spans 12 amino acids. Germline values: CDR1 MGHDK, CDR2 SYGVNS. The germline V and J ends were trimmed by 4 bases and 2 bases, with 4 bases remaining between them. Here the CDR3 reads CASSVHTDTQYF. In DNA, the CDR3 is TGTGCCAGCAGTGTGCACACAGATACGCAGTATTTT.

This chain joins TRBV7-9 and TRBJ2-2, with 10 nucleotides matching TRBD2. This CDR3 is 17 amino acids long. V shed 1 base and J 7 bases; nucleotides not matched to a gene: 9. The germline V gene has CDR1 SEHNR and CDR2 FQNEAQ (reference sequence). CDR3 region: CASSLVVLAGAGGELFF. The CDR3, as DNA: TGTGCCAGCAGCTTAGTCGTCCTAGCGGGAGCAGGCGGGGAGCTGTTTTTT.

The chain employs TRBV5-6 and TRBJ2-7; 9 bases are shared with TRBD1. The CDR3 loop spans 16 amino acids. Unmatched junction bases numbered 9, after V lost 0 bases and J lost 5 bases. Germline lookup yields CDR1 SGHDT and CDR2 YYEEEE. This CDR3 reads CASSLARGTGFHEQYF. CDR3 DNA sequence: TGTGCCAGCAGCTTGGCCCGCGGGACAGGGTTTCACGAGCAGTACTTC.

The chain carries TRBV5-1 and TRBJ2-5; the D call may be TRBD1 or TRBD2 (6 bases each). Germline loops: CDR1 SGHRS, CDR2 YFSETQ. The CDR3 has 13 amino acids. Trimming took 0 bases from V and 5 from J, leaving 8 bases between them. The CDR3, as DNA: TGCGCCAGCAGCTTGGGAGGGGGGGAGACCCAGTACTTC. Translation: CASSLGGGETQYF.

V is TRBV10-2 and J is TRBJ2-7; a weak D match, TRBD1 (6 bases). V lost 6 bases to trimming and J lost 2 bases, with 17 bases between them. The CDR3 extends over 15 amino acids. Germline V gives CDR1 WSHSY, CDR2 SAAADI. The CDR3, as DNA: TGCGCCAGCAGCTTAAACGACAGGTTCCCCTACGAGCAGTACTTC. Translated, it gives CASSLNDRFPYEQYF.

The rearrangement joins TRBV12-5 to TRBJ2-1, with D unclear. V lost 6 bases to trimming and J lost 5 bases, with 5 bases between them. This CDR3 has 11 residues. The germline V gene has CDR1 LGHNT and CDR2 FRNRAP. The DNA of the CDR3 is TGTGCTAGTGGGGTAGACAATGAGCAGTTCTTC. This translates into CASGVDNEQFF.

The chain recombines TRBV27 with TRBJ1-1; D gene ambiguous. The CDR3 runs to 14 residues. V shed 5 bases and J shed 0 bases, with 10 bases lying between them. Per the germline V gene, CDR1 is MNHEY and CDR2 is SMNVEV (reference sequence). CDR3 sequence: CASSPQYLNTEAFF. The CDR3 coding sequence is TGTGCCAGCAGTCCCCAGTATTTGAACACTGAAGCTTTCTTT.

The chain links TRBV7-9 to TRBJ1-2, with 9 bases matching TRBD1. V shed 6 bases, J shed 6 bases, and the junction held 8 bases outside the gene matches. CDR1 is SEHNR, CDR2 FQNEAQ, per germline (reference sequence). The CDR3 has 14 amino acids. CDR3 in DNA: TGTGCCAGCAGTTCCGGGACAGGGATGAATGGCTACACCTTC. It codes for CASSSGTGMNGYTF.

The chain employs TRBV15 and TRBJ2-1; no reliable D call. The CDR3 extends over 12 amino acids. V lost 6 bases and J 5 bases, leaving 8 bases between the germline ends. Germline assignment: CDR1 LNHNV and CDR2 YYDKDF (reference sequence). CDR3 sequence: CATRAPDNEQFF. The CDR3 DNA follows: TGTGCCACCAGAGCCCCAGACAATGAGCAGTTCTTC.

Only one count was recorded for this clone. The chain couples TRBV4-1 to TRBJ1-2, with 9 bases that match TRBD1. Trimming at V came to 1 base and at J to 3 bases, leaving 3 bases not matched to a gene. Looked up from germline, CDR1 is MGHRA and CDR2 is YSYEKL. The CDR3 is 15 amino acids. The CDR3 loop reads CASSQATGGYYGYTF. CDR3 in DNA: TGCGCCAGCAGCCAAGCGACAGGGGGGTACTATGGCTACACCTTC.

The rearrangement joins TRBV10-3 to TRBJ1-1, with D perhaps TRBD1 (5 bases). The CDR3 is 14 residues long. V was cut by 11 bases and J by 3 bases, with 19 bases left in between. CDR1 is ENHRY and CDR2 is SYGVKD in the germline V gene. The CDR3 is CASWPRDRHTEAFF. The CDR3 DNA reads as TGTGCCTCTTGGCCCCGGGACCGACACACTGAAGCTTTCTTT.

The chain carries TRBV5-4 and TRBJ2-1; 7 bases line up with TRBD2. V gave up 0 bases and J gave up 8 bases; unmatched junction bases: 2. This CDR3 is 13 amino acids long. Germline CDR1 is SGHNT and CDR2 is YYREEE (reference sequence). The CDR3: CASSLGAGDEQFF. For the CDR3, the DNA is TGTGCCAGCAGCTTGGGGGCGGGAGATGAGCAGTTCTTC.

The V call is TRBV7-3, the J call TRBJ2-7, with no clear D. V lost 4 bases and J lost 3, with 10 bases in between. Germline CDR1 and CDR2: SGHTA and FQGTGA. The CDR3 covers 13 residues. The CDR3 loop is CASSSSPFYEQYF. CDR3 coding DNA: TGTGCCAGCAGCTCATCCCCCTTCTACGAGCAGTACTTC.

V gene TRBV6-5 combines with J gene TRBJ2-1, with 7 bases matching TRBD2. Losses at the gene ends were 8 bases for V and 9 bases for J; bases not matched to a gene: 13. The CDR3 has 14 residues. CDR1 and CDR2 from the germline V gene are MNHEY and SVGAGI. CDR3 residues: CASGGAGFDTEQFF. CDR3 bases: TGTGCCAGCGGAGGAGCGGGATTCGACACTGAGCAGTTCTTC.

This chain uses TRBV30 with TRBJ2-5; perhaps TRBD2 as D (6 bases). CDR3 length: 15 residues. V was shortened by 0 bases and J by 1 base, with 12 bases between the two germline ends. Germline CDR1 is GTSNPN and CDR2 is SVGIG (reference sequence). CDR3 protein: CAWSVRVGGQETQYF. CDR3 in DNA: TGTGCCTGGAGTGTACGTGTCGGGGGCCAAGAGACCCAGTACTTC.

The V call is TRBV11-2, the J call TRBJ2-7; TRBD2 aligns across 7 bases. Unmatched junction bases numbered 9, after V lost 2 bases and J lost 2 bases. CDR3 length: 16 residues. Germline assignment: CDR1 SGHAT and CDR2 FQNNGV. For the CDR3, the DNA is TGTGCCAGCAGCTTAATGTCTGCTAGCGGTCCCTACGAGCAGTACTTC. Its translation is CASSLMSASGPYEQYF.

CDR3 bases: TGTGCCAGCAGCCCCCAACTAGGGACCCAGTACTTC. It encodes CASSPQLGTQYF. J is TRBJ2-5 and V is TRBV7-2, with D possibly matching TRBD2 (5 bases). The CDR3 spans 12 residues. Trimming pared 5 bases from V and 7 bases from J, leaving 11 bases between. The germline CDR1 and CDR2 sequences are SGHTA and FQGNSA. The complete variable domain, with remaining parts taken from reference TRBV7-2 and TRBJ2-5, reads GAGVSQSPSNKVTEKGKDVELRCDPISGHTALYWYRQSLGQGLEFLIYFQGNSAPDKSGLPSDRFSAERTGGSVSTLTIQRTQQEDSAVYLCASSPQLGTQYFGPGTRLLVL.

J is TRBJ1-4 and V is TRBV20-1; no firm D call. The CDR3 contains 11 residues. V was trimmed by 7 bases and J by 8 bases, leaving 11 bases between them. Germline CDR1 is DFQATT and CDR2 is SNEGSKA (reference sequence). The CDR3 region is CSVSQREKLFF. In DNA form, the CDR3 reads TGCAGTGTGTCGCAGCGGGAAAAACTGTTTTTT.

The chain carries TRBV13 and TRBJ2-7; D is uncertain. This CDR3 is 14 amino acids long. Trimming took off 4 bases at V and 1 base at J, with 11 bases between the two ends. The germline V gene has CDR1 PRHDT and CDR2 FYEKMQ (reference sequence). The CDR3 DNA sequence: TGTGCCAGCAGCTCCCGTATCGGTTCCTACGAGCAGTACTTC. Its translation: CASSSRIGSYEQYF.

The V call is TRBV29-1, the J call TRBJ2-3; perhaps TRBD2 as D (5 bases). Germline loops: CDR1 SQVTM, CDR2 ANQGSEA. With 4 bases removed from V and 2 bases from J, the gap between germline ends came to 13 bases. The CDR3 extends over 14 amino acids. CDR3: CSVVERKNTDTQYF. The DNA of the CDR3 is TGCAGCGTTGTCGAGCGGAAAAACACAGATACGCAGTATTTT.